A single sample gave rise to the 25 T cell receptor beta chains below, sequenced in a study of T cells in Graves' hyperthyroidism and ophthalmopathy. Amplification yielded TCR beta CDR3 regions, with RNA transcripts as the source. First-round RT-PCR targeting the TCR CDR3 was performed with the HTBI primer set. Each CDR3 protein is one row after TCRdb ran MiXCR on the multiplex PCR reads. The table includes approximately 710,000 distinct CDR3 sequences, approximately 15% detected once. Specimen: blood. These TCRs come from a middle-aged man with Graves' hyperthyroidism.

There are many counts of this clonotype. The V call is TRBV5-1, the J call TRBJ2-3; D is uncertain. CDR1 and CDR2 from the germline V gene are SGHRS and YFSETQ. Trimming pared 0 bases from V and 4 bases from J, leaving 15 bases between. This CDR3 has 16 residues. CDR3 DNA sequence: TGCGCCAGCAGCTTGGGACAACTTGGATTGGCAGATACGCAGTATTTT. It translates to CASSLGQLGLADTQYF.

This clonotype has only a few counts. The chain couples TRBV24-1 to TRBJ1-2; D remains ambiguous. In germline, CDR1 is KGHDR, CDR2 SFDVKD. This CDR3 comprises 13 residues. V was clipped by 8 bases and J by 2 bases, with 11 bases between them. The CDR3 sequence: CATNKDGNYGYTF. The CDR3 region has the DNA TGTGCCACCAACAAGGACGGCAACTATGGCTACACCTTC.

Notes on this clonotype: The junction does not match germline at one end; this may be a read error. CDR3 DNA: TGTGCCGGCAGTTTAGACAGTTTATATGGCTACACCTTC. Protein sequence: CAGSLDSLYGYTF. V is TRBV28 and J is TRBJ1-2, with TRBD1 as a possible D gene (5 bases). CDR3 length: 13 residues. Germline values: CDR1 MDHEN, CDR2 SYDVKM.

The chain combines TRBV19 with TRBJ1-5; no clear D. The ends were cut back, 3 bases at V and 7 bases at J, with 13 bases in the middle. Germline V gene data show CDR1 as LNHDA and CDR2 as SQIVND (reference sequence). CDR3 length: 14 amino acids. The CDR3, as DNA: TGTGCCAGTAGTATCTCCTTGGGTGCGCAGCCCCAGCATTTT. This gives the protein CASSISLGAQPQHF.

This clonotype was seen more than once but under ten times. The junction departs from the called germline gene at one end, perhaps through a read error. This sequence joins TRBV12-3 or TRBV12-4 and TRBJ2-7, with 11 bases aligning to TRBD1. The CDR3 has 15 amino acids. The CDR3 is CASSTGGQGEYGQYF. The CDR3 DNA reads as TGTGCCAGCAGCACAGGGGGACAGGGGGAATACGGGCAGTACTTC.

In DNA, the CDR3 is TGCGCCAGCAGCCAAGTCAAACTTGGGGATGAAAAACTGTTTTTT. Translating gives CASSQVKLGDEKLFF. This chain links TRBV4-1 with TRBJ1-4; D ambiguous. This CDR3 is built from 15 residues. From germline, CDR1 is MGHRA and CDR2 YSYEKL. V gave up 1 base and J gave up 6 bases, with 12 bases separating them.

V gene TRBV30 combines with J gene TRBJ2-5; the match to TRBD2 covers 9 bases. Germline V gene sequence: CDR1 GTSNPN, CDR2 SVGIG (reference sequence). CDR3 length: 15 amino acids. V lost 4 bases, J lost 1 base, and 7 bases stayed unmatched. This chain's CDR3 is CAWKYGGGVQETQYF. The CDR3 coding sequence is TGTGCCTGGAAGTACGGCGGGGGGGTCCAAGAGACCCAGTACTTC.

This clonotype was counted many times. This sequence joins TRBV7-2 and TRBJ2-7; 12 bases fit TRBD1. V gave up 5 bases and J gave up 6 bases; unmatched junction bases: 11. The germline V gene encodes CDR1 SGHTA and CDR2 FQGNSA. CDR3 length: 16 residues. CDR3 sequence reads: CASSPGGQGATGEQYF. Written as DNA, the CDR3 is TGTGCCAGCAGCCCTGGGGGACAGGGGGCCACCGGCGAGCAGTACTTC.

In its sample, this clonotype was seen a few times. The chain carries TRBV5-6 and TRBJ2-3; TRBD2 agrees at 7 bases. Germline V gene data show CDR1 as SGHDT and CDR2 as YYEEEE. The CDR3 consists of 15 residues. After removal of 5 bases from V and 2 bases from J, the junction contained 8 bases not matched to a gene. The CDR3 bases are TGTGCCAGCAGTCCGACTAGCCTTTTCACAGATACGCAGTATTTT. Protein sequence: CASSPTSLFTDTQYF.

This sequence joins TRBV30 and TRBJ1-3; D might be TRBD1 (5 bases). Germline lookup yields CDR1 GTSNPN and CDR2 SVGIG (reference sequence). Deletions cut 2 bases from V and 4 bases from J, with 6 bases between. This CDR3 has 12 amino acids. CDR3 sequence reads: CAWSSGGNTIYF. The CDR3 coding sequence is TGTGCCTGGAGTTCAGGGGGAAACACCATATATTTT.

There are many counts of this clonotype. The J gene is TRBJ1-1, the V gene TRBV10-3; the D gene is possibly TRBD1 (5 bases). This CDR3 is built from 13 residues. V lost 6 bases, J lost 3 bases, and 11 bases lay in between. Germline V gene lookup returns CDR1 ENHRY and CDR2 SYGVKD. The CDR3, as DNA: TGTGCCATCAGCCGAGGAGGGGACACTGAAGCTTTCTTT. Encoded protein: CAISRGGDTEAFF.

This clonotype was seen many times. This chain links TRBV11-2 with TRBJ2-1; D gene unclear. V lost 1 base, J lost 7 bases, and 11 bases lay in between. The CDR3 loop spans 14 amino acids. In germline, CDR1 is SGHAT, CDR2 FQNNGV. The CDR3 nucleotides read TGTGCCAGCAGCTTAGTCAGGAGTGTAAATGAGCAGTTCTTC. It is translated as CASSLVRSVNEQFF.

This clonotype was counted only a few times. This chain joins TRBV2 and TRBJ2-2; 15 positions match TRBD2. The CDR3 consists of 17 residues. The junction had 8 bases not matched to a gene; V was cut back by 7 bases and J by 5 bases. Germline V gives CDR1 SNHLY, CDR2 FYNNEI. The CDR3 loop is CASTVGLAGGRTGELFF. CDR3 DNA: TGTGCCAGCACCGTCGGACTAGCGGGAGGGCGGACCGGGGAGCTGTTTTTT.

This clonotype came up once. A single base separates this from a much larger clone, so it may be a read error. This sequence joins TRBV9 and TRBJ2-2, with 8 bases lining up with TRBD2. There are 17 residues in the CDR3. CDR1 and CDR2 (germline): SGDLS, YYNGEE. The CDR3 coding sequence is TGTGCCAGCAGCGTAGGTTTAGCGGGAATGAACACCGGGGAGCCGTTTTTT. Translating it yields CASSVGLAGMNTGEPFF.

This clonotype showed up many times. The rearrangement links TRBV12-3 or TRBV12-4 to TRBJ2-7, with a weak D call TRBD2 (5 bases). The V end was cut by 5 bases, the J end by 5 bases, with 13 bases between. This CDR3 is built from 13 residues. CDR3 sequence: CASSNSGSNEQYF. The CDR3 nucleotides read TGTGCCAGCAGTAACTCGGGGTCCAACGAGCAGTACTTC.

V usage is TRBV14 and J usage is TRBJ2-7, with 10 nucleotides matching TRBD1. CDR1 is SGHDN and CDR2 is FVKESK in the germline V gene. V gave up 5 bases and J gave up 4 bases; unmatched junction bases: 5. The CDR3 covers 14 residues. Here the CDR3 reads CASSGTGEGYEQYF. DNA of the CDR3: TGTGCCAGCAGCGGGACAGGGGAGGGGTACGAGCAGTACTTC.

This clonotype has ten or more counts. V and J are TRBV5-6 and TRBJ2-1; D is perhaps TRBD2 (5 bases). Trimming removed 4 bases at V and 0 bases at J, with 11 bases between. This CDR3 has 15 amino acids. Looked up from germline, CDR1 is SGHDT and CDR2 is YYEEEE. Here the CDR3 reads CASSRRGSSYNEQFF. DNA of the CDR3: TGTGCCAGCAGCCGAAGAGGGAGCTCCTACAATGAGCAGTTCTTC.

Here the CDR3 reads CAWSMMEKNTEAFF. The CDR3, as DNA: TGTGCCTGGAGTATGATGGAGAAGAACACTGAAGCTTTCTTT. The rearrangement joins TRBV30 to TRBJ1-1; D is unclear. Germline V lookup: CDR1 GTSNPN, CDR2 SVGIG (reference sequence). Trimming cost V 2 bases and J 1 base, with 11 bases left between them. The CDR3 contains 14 residues.

This clonotype was seen many times. The CDR3: CASSVEGGAKETQYF. CDR3 bases: TGTGCCAGCAGTGTAGAGGGAGGGGCAAAAGAGACCCAGTACTTC. The chain is built from TRBV2 and TRBJ2-5; the match to TRBD2 covers 7 bases. The CDR3 length is 15 residues. Trimming removed 4 bases from V and 3 bases from J; junction bases left unmatched: 8. Looked up from germline, CDR1 is SNHLY and CDR2 is FYNNEI.

This rearrangement joins TRBV28 to TRBJ1-2; D remains ambiguous. CDR3 length equals 16 residues. Germline V gene data show CDR1 as MDHEN and CDR2 as SYDVKM. The V gene lost 5 bases and the J gene lost 4 bases, with 20 bases spanning the gap. Written as DNA, the CDR3 is TGTGCCAGCAGTACACCCGCTGGGCCGAGACCCTATGGCTACACCTTC. Protein: CASSTPAGPRPYGYTF.

This clonotype has at least ten counts. This CDR3 reads CASSLGQAADYEQYF. CDR3 in DNA: TGTGCCAGCAGCTTAGGACAGGCCGCTGACTACGAGCAGTACTTC. V usage is TRBV11-2 and J usage is TRBJ2-7; D perhaps matches TRBD1 (6 bases). Germline CDR1 reads SGHAT; CDR2 reads FQNNGV. Trimming cost V 1 base and J 3 bases, with 13 bases left between them. The CDR3 spans 15 residues.

This clonotype has only a few counts. The chain joins TRBV4-2 to TRBJ2-1; D gene unclear. The CDR3 is 15 amino acids. V dropped 7 bases and J dropped 4 bases, with 17 bases sitting between them. Germline V CDR1 and CDR2: LGHNA, YNFKEQ. CDR3 residues: CASTRGQEPYNEQFF. CDR3 bases: TGTGCCAGCACCCGTGGGCAGGAACCTTACAATGAGCAGTTCTTC.

This clonotype was seen a handful of times. The rearrangement uses TRBV6-2 or TRBV6-3 and TRBJ2-1, with 7 bases lining up with TRBD1. J lost 8 bases, V lost 6 bases, and 7 bases had no gene match. Germline V lookup: CDR1 MNHEY, CDR2 SVGEGT. The CDR3 covers 13 residues. CDR3 residues: CASRGQLWDEQFF. The CDR3 DNA sequence: TGTGCCAGCAGGGGACAGTTATGGGATGAGCAGTTCTTC.

This clonotype was seen at least ten times. CDR3 in DNA: TGTGCCAGCAGTGAAACTGGCGGGAGGAGAGAGACCCAGTACTTC. It yields the protein CASSETGGRRETQYF. The rearrangement links TRBV2 to TRBJ2-5, with 8 bases matching TRBD2. The CDR3 loop spans 15 amino acids. Germline V gives CDR1 SNHLY, CDR2 FYNNEI. V lost 2 bases and J lost 4; bases outside the gene matches: 6.

This clonotype occurred many times. The chain is built from TRBV7-2 and TRBJ1-6; the match to TRBD1 covers 9 bases. Germline-derived CDR1 and CDR2 are SGHTA and FQGNSA. V gave up 1 base and J gave up 10 bases; unmatched junction bases: 5. CDR3 length equals 15 residues. In DNA form, the CDR3 reads TGTGCCAGCAGCTTAGACGGGACAGGGAGATCACCCCTCCACTTT. Encoded protein: CASSLDGTGRSPLHF.